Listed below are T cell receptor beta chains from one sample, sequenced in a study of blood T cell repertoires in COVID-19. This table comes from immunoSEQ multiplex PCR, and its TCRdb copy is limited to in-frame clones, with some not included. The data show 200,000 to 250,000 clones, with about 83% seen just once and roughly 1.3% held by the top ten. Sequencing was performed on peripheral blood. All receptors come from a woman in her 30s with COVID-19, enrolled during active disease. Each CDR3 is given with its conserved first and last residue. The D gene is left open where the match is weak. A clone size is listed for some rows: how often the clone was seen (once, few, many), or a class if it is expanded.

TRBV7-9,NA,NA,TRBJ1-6,CASSLEGRRHNSPLHF,TGTGCCAGCAGCTTGGAGGGACGTCGGCATAATTCACCCCTCCACTTT
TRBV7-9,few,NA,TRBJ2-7,CASSLGQEQYF,TGTGCCAGCAGCTTAGGACAAGAGCAGTACTTC
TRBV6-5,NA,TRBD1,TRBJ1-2,CASRGQGALGYTF,TGTGCCAGCAGAGGACAGGGGGCCCTTGGCTACACCTTC
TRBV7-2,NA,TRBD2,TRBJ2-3,CASSTSGRPSTDTQYF,TGTGCCAGCAGCACGAGCGGGAGGCCCAGCACAGATACGCAGTATTTT
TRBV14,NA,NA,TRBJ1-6,CASSQEGGWTSPLHF,TGTGCCAGCAGCCAAGAGGGGGGTTGGACTTCACCCCTCCACTTT
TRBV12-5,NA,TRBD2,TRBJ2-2,CASGFFPPQLAGGPPGELFF,TGTGCTAGTGGTTTTTTCCCTCCCCAACTAGCGGGAGGCCCCCCCGGGGAGCTGTTTTTT
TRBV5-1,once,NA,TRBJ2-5,CASSPRTDPKTQYF,TGCGCCAGCAGCCCAAGGACTGATCCTAAGACCCAGTACTTC
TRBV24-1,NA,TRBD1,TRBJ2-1,CATSDLRGPYNEQFF,TGTGCCACCAGTGATTTGAGGGGGCCCTACAATGAGCAGTTCTTC
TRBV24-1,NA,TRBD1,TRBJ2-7,CATRQGQGEVSSYEQYF,TGTGCCACCAGGCAGGGACAGGGGGAGGTTAGCTCCTACGAGCAGTACTTC
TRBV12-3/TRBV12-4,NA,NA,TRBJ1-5,CASKPRGQPQHF,TGTGCCAGCAAGCCACGGGGTCAGCCCCAGCATTTT
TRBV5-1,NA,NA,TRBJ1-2,CASTEGAGYTF,TGCGCCAGCACCGAGGGTGCTGGCTACACCTTC
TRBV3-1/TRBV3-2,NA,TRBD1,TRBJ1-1,CASSPDRGTEAFF,TGTGCCAGCAGCCCCGACAGGGGGACTGAAGCTTTCTTT
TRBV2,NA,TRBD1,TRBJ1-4,CASRPDRGVEKLFF,TGTGCCAGCAGACCAGACAGGGGGGTTGAAAAACTGTTTTTT
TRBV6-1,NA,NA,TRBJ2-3,CASSELASSTDTQYF,TGTGCCAGCAGTGAATTAGCTTCTAGCACAGATACGCAGTATTTT
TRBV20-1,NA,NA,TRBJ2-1,CSASGPGEQFF,TGCAGTGCTAGTGGACCCGGGGAGCAGTTCTTC
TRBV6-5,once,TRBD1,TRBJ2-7,CASSSTRTGHSYEQYF,TGTGCCAGCAGTTCTACCCGGACAGGGCACTCCTACGAGCAGTACTTC
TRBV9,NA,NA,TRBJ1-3,CASSQGGFSGNTIYF,TGTGCCAGCAGCCAAGGGGGTTTCTCTGGAAACACCATATATTTT
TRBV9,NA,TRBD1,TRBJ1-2,CASTRDRDYGYTF,TGTGCCAGCACTCGGGACAGGGACTATGGCTACACCTTC
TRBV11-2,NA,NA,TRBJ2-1,CASSLSRAGGNEQFF,TGTGCCAGCAGCCTAAGTAGGGCCGGAGGCAATGAGCAGTTCTTC
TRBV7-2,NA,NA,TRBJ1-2,CASSLNWGEHGYTF,TGTGCCAGCAGCTTAAACTGGGGGGAGCATGGCTACACCTTC
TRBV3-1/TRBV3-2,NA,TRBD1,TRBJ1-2,CASSQQGGYYGYTF,TGTGCCAGCAGCCAACAAGGGGGCTACTATGGCTACACCTTC
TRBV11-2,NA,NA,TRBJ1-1,CASSLRGDGGKTEAFF,TGTGCCAGCAGCTTAAGAGGGGACGGGGGAAAGACTGAAGCTTTCTTT
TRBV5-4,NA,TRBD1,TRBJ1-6,CASSLPGQQNSPLHF,TGTGCCAGCAGCCTCCCGGGACAGCAGAATTCACCCCTCCACTTT
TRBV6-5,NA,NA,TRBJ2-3,CASSYSRGGDTQYF,TGTGCCAGCAGTTACTCGAGGGGGGGAGATACGCAGTATTTT
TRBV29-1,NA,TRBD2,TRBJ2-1,CSVKGTSGAPNEQFF,TGCAGCGTTAAAGGGACTAGCGGGGCCCCCAATGAGCAGTTCTTC
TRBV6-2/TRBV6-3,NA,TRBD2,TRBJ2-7,CASSHESSGLSYEQYF,TGTGCCAGCAGTCATGAGTCTAGCGGGCTCTCCTACGAGCAGTACTTC
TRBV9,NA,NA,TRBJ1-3,CASSADNSGNTIYF,TGTGCCAGCAGCGCCGACAACTCTGGAAACACCATATATTTT
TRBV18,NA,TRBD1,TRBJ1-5,CASSPEQGGDQPQHF,TGTGCCAGCTCACCAGAACAGGGGGGGGATCAGCCCCAGCATTTT
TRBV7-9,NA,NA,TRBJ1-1,CASSLEAEGAEAFF,TGTGCCAGCAGCTTAGAGGCCGAGGGGGCTGAAGCTTTCTTT
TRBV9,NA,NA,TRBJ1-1,CASSVGPGATEAFF,TGTGCCAGCAGCGTAGGCCCAGGGGCCACTGAAGCTTTCTTT
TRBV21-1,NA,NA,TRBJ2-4,CASSNGTAIAKNIQYF,TGTGCCAGCAGCAACGGGACAGCGATAGCCAAAAACATTCAGTACTTC
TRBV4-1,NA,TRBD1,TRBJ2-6,CASSPTGQGTSSGANVLTF,TGCGCCAGCAGCCCAACCGGACAGGGAACTAGCTCTGGGGCCAACGTCCTGACTTTC
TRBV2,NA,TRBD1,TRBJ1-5,CASREDRRNQPQHF,TGTGCCAGTAGGGAGGACAGGAGAAATCAGCCCCAGCATTTT
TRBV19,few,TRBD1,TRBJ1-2,CASSPNGQVYGYTF,TGTGCCAGTAGTCCCAATGGACAGGTCTATGGCTACACCTTC
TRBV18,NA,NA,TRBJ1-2,CASSQETGNYGYTF,TGTGCCAGCTCACAGGAGACTGGGAACTATGGCTACACCTTC
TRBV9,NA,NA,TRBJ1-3,CASSPLLDGGNTIYF,TGTGCCAGCAGCCCGCTGCTTGACGGGGGAAACACCATATATTTT
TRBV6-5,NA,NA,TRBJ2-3,CASSYSRGGTDTQYF,TGTGCCAGCAGTTACTCGAGGGGGGGAACAGATACGCAGTATTTT
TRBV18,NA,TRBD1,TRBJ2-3,CASSPTGTASTDTQYF,TGTGCCAGCTCACCAACGGGGACAGCTAGCACAGATACGCAGTATTTT
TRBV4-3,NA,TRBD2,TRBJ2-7,CASSQGASGSYEQYF,TGCGCCAGCAGCCAGGGTGCTAGCGGTTCCTACGAGCAGTACTTC
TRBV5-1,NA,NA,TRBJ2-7,CASSYQSEQYF,TGCGCCAGCAGCTATCAGTCCGAGCAGTACTTC
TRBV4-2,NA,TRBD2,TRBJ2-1,CASSQDGLAGGLGDEQFF,TGTGCCAGCAGCCAAGATGGGCTAGCGGGAGGTCTGGGGGATGAGCAGTTCTTC
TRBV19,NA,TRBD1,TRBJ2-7,CASSGDRAYEQYF,TGTGCCAGTAGTGGGGACAGGGCCTACGAGCAGTACTTC
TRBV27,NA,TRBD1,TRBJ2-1,CASSISPQPGQRYNEQFF,TGTGCCAGCAGTATATCCCCCCAACCGGGACAGAGATACAATGAGCAGTTCTTC
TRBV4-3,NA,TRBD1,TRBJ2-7,CASSQDRGPWEQYF,TGCGCCAGCAGCCAAGACAGGGGGCCCTGGGAGCAGTACTTC
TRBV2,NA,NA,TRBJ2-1,CASRGSSFGSTYNEQFF,TGTGCCAGCCGAGGCTCCAGTTTTGGGTCAACCTACAATGAGCAGTTCTTC
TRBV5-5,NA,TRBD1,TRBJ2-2,CASSSRQGGTGELFF,TGTGCCAGCAGCTCCCGACAGGGCGGAACCGGGGAGCTGTTTTTT
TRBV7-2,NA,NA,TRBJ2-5,CASTRARKETQYF,TGTGCCAGCACCCGAGCTAGAAAAGAGACCCAGTACTTC
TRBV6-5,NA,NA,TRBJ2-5,CASSYWPGAQETQYF,TGTGCCAGCAGTTACTGGCCAGGTGCCCAAGAGACCCAGTACTTC
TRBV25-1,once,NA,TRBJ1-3,CASSESTGSGNTIYF,TGTGCCAGCAGTGAATCCACAGGGTCTGGAAACACCATATATTTT
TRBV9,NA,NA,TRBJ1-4,CASSPQGWEEKLFF,TGTGCCAGCAGCCCCCAGGGGTGGGAAGAAAAACTGTTTTTT
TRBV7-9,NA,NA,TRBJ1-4,CASLRGETNEKLFF,TGTGCCAGCCTTCGGGGTGAAACTAATGAAAAACTGTTTTTT
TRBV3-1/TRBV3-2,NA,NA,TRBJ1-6,CASRKGTGSSYNSPLHF,TGTGCCAGCAGGAAGGGTACAGGTAGCTCCTATAATTCACCCCTCCACTTT
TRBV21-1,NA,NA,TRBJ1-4,CASSKEDVAPGQGGTNEKLFF,TGTGCCAGCAGCAAAGAAGATGTGGCCCCGGGACAGGGAGGCACTAATGAAAAACTGTTTTTT
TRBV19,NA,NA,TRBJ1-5,CASSIVAGNRQPQHF,TGTGCCAGTAGTATAGTGGCGGGAAACAGGCAGCCCCAGCATTTT
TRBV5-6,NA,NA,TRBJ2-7,CASSLISAYEQYF,TGTGCCAGCAGCCTCATTAGCGCATACGAGCAGTACTTC
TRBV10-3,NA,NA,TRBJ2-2,CAISEPGRGATGELFF,TGTGCCATCAGTGAGCCGGGTCGGGGGGCCACCGGGGAGCTGTTTTTT
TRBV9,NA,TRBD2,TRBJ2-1,CASSVAGGGYNEQFF,TGTGCCAGCAGCGTAGCGGGAGGGGGGTACAATGAGCAGTTCTTC
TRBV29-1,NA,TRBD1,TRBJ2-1,CSGDGTGVDNEQFF,TGCAGCGGGGATGGGACAGGGGTAGACAATGAGCAGTTCTTC